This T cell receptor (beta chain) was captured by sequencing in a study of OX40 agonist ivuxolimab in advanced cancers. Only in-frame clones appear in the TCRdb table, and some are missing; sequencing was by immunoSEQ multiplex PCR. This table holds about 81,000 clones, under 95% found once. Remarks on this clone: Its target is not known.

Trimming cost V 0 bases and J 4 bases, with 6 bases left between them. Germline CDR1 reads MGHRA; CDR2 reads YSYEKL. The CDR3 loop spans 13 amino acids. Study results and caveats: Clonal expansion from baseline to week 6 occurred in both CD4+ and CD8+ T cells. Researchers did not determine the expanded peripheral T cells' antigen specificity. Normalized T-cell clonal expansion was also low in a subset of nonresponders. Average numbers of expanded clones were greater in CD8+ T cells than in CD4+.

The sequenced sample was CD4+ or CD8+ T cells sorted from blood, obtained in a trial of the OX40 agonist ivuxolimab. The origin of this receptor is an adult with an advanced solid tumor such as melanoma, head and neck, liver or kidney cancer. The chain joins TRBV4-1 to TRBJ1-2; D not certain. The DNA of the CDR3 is TGCGCCAGCAGCCAAGAGGAGGCCTATGGCTACACCTTC. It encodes CASSQEEAYGYTF.